This TCR beta chain was observed in a study of cytomegalovirus exposure and HLA in healthy donors. Overall study findings and caveats: The study put 150 or so TCR beta chains on its list as cytomegalovirus-associated. Looking again later, the authors saw that most CMV-associated TCR beta chains seemed HLA-restricted. It has been reported that TCR beta sequences accurately predicted the HLA-A and HLA-B alleles of most subjects. Sequencing likely produced, as an artifact, a cluster of highly shared sequence variants.

To note about this clone: Its cognate antigen is unknown.

PCR employed 60 Vbeta and 13 Jbeta primers. TCRdb's copy holds only in-frame clones and misses some; the assay was immunoSEQ multiplex PCR. The repertoire holds 200,000 to 250,000 clones, with approximately 88% as singletons. CDR3 length equals 15 residues. V shed 4 bases and J shed 5 bases, with 17 bases lying between them. Germline V gene data show CDR1 as LNHDA and CDR2 as SQIVND (reference sequence). The specimen sequenced was PBMCs. The rearrangement joins TRBV19 to TRBJ1-1; tentatively, D is TRBD1 (6 bases). This clonotype originated in a boy between 2 and 15 years old in good health and CMV-seronegative. The CDR3 region is CASSNTAWDTTEAFF. DNA for the CDR3: TGTGCCAGTAGTAACACCGCTTGGGACACTACTGAAGCTTTCTTT.